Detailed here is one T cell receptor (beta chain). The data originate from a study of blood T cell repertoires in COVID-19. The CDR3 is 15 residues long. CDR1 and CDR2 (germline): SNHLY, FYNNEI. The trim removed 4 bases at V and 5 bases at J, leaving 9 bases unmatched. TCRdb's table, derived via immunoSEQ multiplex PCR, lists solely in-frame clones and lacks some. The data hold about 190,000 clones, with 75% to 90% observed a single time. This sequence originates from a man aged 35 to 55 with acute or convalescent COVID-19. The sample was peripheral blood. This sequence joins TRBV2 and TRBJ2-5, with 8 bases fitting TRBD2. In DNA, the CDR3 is TGTGCCAGCAGTGGCCTAGCGGGTAGTGGTGAGACCCAGTACTTC. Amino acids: CASSGLAGSGETQYF. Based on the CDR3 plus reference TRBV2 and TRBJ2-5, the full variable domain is EPEVTQTPSHQVTQMGQEVILRCVPISNHLYFYWYRQILGQKVEFLVSFYNNEISEKSEIFDDQFSVERPDGSNFTLKIRSTKLEDSAMYFCASSGLAGSGETQYFGPGTRLLVL.